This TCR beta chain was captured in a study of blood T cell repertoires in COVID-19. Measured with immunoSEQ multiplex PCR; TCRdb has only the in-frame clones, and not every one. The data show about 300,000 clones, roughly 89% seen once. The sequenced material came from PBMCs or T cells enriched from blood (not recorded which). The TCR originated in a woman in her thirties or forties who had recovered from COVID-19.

The CDR3 protein is CAWRERGSRHEQYF. The CDR3 DNA follows: TGTGCCTGGAGGGAAAGGGGATCGAGGCACGAGCAGTACTTC. The rearrangement uses TRBV30 and TRBJ2-7; perhaps TRBD1 as D (5 bases). This CDR3 has 14 residues. Trimming pared 3 bases from V and 5 bases from J, leaving 17 bases between. Germline CDR1 GTSNPN, CDR2 SVGIG (reference sequence).